The present T cell receptor beta chain was sequenced within a study of vaccination and CD4 T cells after COVID-19. As to treatment: roughly 11-day PBMC culture with coronavirus spike peptide pools or control peptides (ViraFEST assay). US Alpha, Beta and Delta variants postdated the positive PCR dates, which ran from March to December 2020. IL-2 at about 9.3 IU/ml and peptide pools at 9 to 10 ug/ml were added to PBMCs cultured at a few million per well. Germline assignment: CDR1 SGHRS and CDR2 YFSETQ. The CDR3 consists of 15 residues. V lost 0 bases to trimming and J lost 4 bases; unmatched junction nucleotides: 6. The study's findings and limits: The authors identified 304 of 307 vaccine-specific clones in convalescent patients as spike mono-reactive.

Sequenced with the Oncomine TCR Beta short-read assay was DNA taken from cultured CD4+ T cells. Each CDR3 protein gets one entry after TCRdb re-called the PCR reads with MiXCR. The sample holds some 21,000 distinct CDR3 sequences, roughly 50% seen once. On this clonotype itself: No antigen is known for it.

The origin of this receptor is a human donor who had recovered from COVID-19. The rearrangement joins TRBV5-1 to TRBJ1-2; 7 bases align to TRBD1. What was sequenced was CD4+ T cells from blood, cultured in vitro. CDR3 nucleotides: TGCGCCAGCAGCTTGGGCCCAGGGGGTGGCTATGGCTACACCTTC. Its translation: CASSLGPGGGYGYTF.